These 14 T cell receptor beta chains were sequenced from one sample in a study of blood T cell repertoires in COVID-19 (dated by TCRdb to 2018 to 2020). Receptor libraries were prepared by the immunoSEQ multiplex PCR assay. TCRdb limited this immuneACCESS table to in-frame rearrangements with V and J called. A share of clones is missing; checked studies link under half to unresolved V genes, and the rest is unexplained. The sample table lists 300,000 or so clones, more than 75% of them with a count of one. Of the sample, 1% falls within the top ten clones. Sequenced material: PBMCs or T cells enriched from blood (not recorded which). The receptor source for this set is a woman in her 30s who had recovered from COVID-19.

The genes are TRBV30 and TRBJ1-3; unclear D gene. Deletions cut 4 bases from V and 0 bases from J, with 7 bases between. The germline CDR1 and CDR2 sequences are GTSNPN and SVGIG (reference sequence). The length of the CDR3 is 13 residues. The CDR3: CAWIAGSGNTIYF. Written as DNA, the CDR3 is TGTGCCTGGATAGCTGGCTCTGGAAACACCATATATTTT.

The chain employs TRBV5-1 and TRBJ2-1; 7 bases align to TRBD2. Germline CDR1 reads SGHRS; CDR2 reads YFSETQ. Trimming at V came to 0 bases and at J to 7 bases, leaving 13 bases not matched to a gene. The CDR3 length is 17 residues. The CDR3 DNA reads as TGCGCCAGCAGCTTGGGAATTGGACTAGGCTATACAAATGAGCAGTTCTTC. Translating it yields CASSLGIGLGYTNEQFF.

The V call is TRBV2, the J call TRBJ1-6; the D gene is possibly TRBD1 (5 bases). The CDR3 length is 12 residues. Germline values: CDR1 SNHLY, CDR2 FYNNEI. With 3 bases removed from V and 11 bases from J, the gap between germline ends came to 8 bases. The CDR3 loop reads CASSDRGTPLHF. CDR3 nucleotides: TGTGCCAGCAGTGATCGGGGGACACCCCTCCACTTT.

This rearrangement joins TRBV30 to TRBJ2-5; D not resolved. The CDR3 contains 13 residues. The germline V and J ends were trimmed by 0 bases and 5 bases, with 10 bases remaining between them. Germline loops: CDR1 GTSNPN, CDR2 SVGIG (reference sequence). CDR3 protein: CAWSVRNRETQYF. CDR3 coding DNA: TGTGCCTGGAGTGTCAGGAATCGGGAGACCCAGTACTTC.

This rearrangement joins TRBV9 to TRBJ1-4; 9 bases fit TRBD1. Germline-derived CDR1 and CDR2 are SGDLS and YYNGEE. The CDR3 extends over 14 amino acids. The V gene end was trimmed by 4 bases and the J gene end by 8 bases; junction bases not matched to a gene: 6. The CDR3 sequence: CASSPGGQGEKLFF. CDR3 in DNA: TGTGCCAGCAGCCCGGGGGGACAGGGCGAAAAACTGTTTTTT.

This clone was seen a single time. CDR3 nucleotide sequence: TGCAGTGCTCGGGAGTACACTGAAGCTTTCTTT. This translates into CSAREYTEAFF. V and J are TRBV20-1 and TRBJ1-1; the D is unclear. V was shortened by 5 bases and J by 3 bases, with 7 bases between the two germline ends. The germline CDR1 and CDR2 sequences are DFQATT and SNEGSKA (reference sequence). CDR3 length equals 11 residues.

The genes are TRBV3-1 (or the pseudogene TRBV3-2) and TRBJ2-7, with D unclear. V gave up 6 bases and J gave up 0 bases, with 15 bases separating them. The germline V gene has CDR1 LGHDT and CDR2 YNNKEL (reference sequence). The CDR3 contains 15 residues. Here the CDR3 reads CASSPQAQLSYEQYF. CDR3 bases: TGTGCCAGCAGTCCTCAAGCCCAACTCTCCTACGAGCAGTACTTC.

CDR3 sequence (DNA): TGTGCCAGCAGCTTACGGGGGGCGCGAGTCTCGGTCACTGAAGCTTTCTTT. Protein sequence: CASSLRGARVSVTEAFF. This chain links TRBV7-9 with TRBJ1-1, with D possibly matching TRBD1 (6 bases). V lost 2 bases and J 4 bases, leaving 20 bases between the germline ends. Germline assignment: CDR1 SEHNR and CDR2 FQNEAQ (reference sequence). The CDR3 spans 17 residues.

V usage is TRBV11-2 and J usage is TRBJ2-5; the D gene is possibly TRBD1 (6 bases). The germline V and J ends were trimmed by 0 bases and 2 bases, with 13 bases remaining between them. Germline lookup yields CDR1 SGHAT and CDR2 FQNNGV. CDR3 length: 16 amino acids. As DNA, the CDR3 is TGTGCCAGCAGCTTAGACAGGGGAAGGGAACAAGAGACCCAGTACTTC. Translating it yields CASSLDRGREQETQYF.

The chain has TRBV7-9 and TRBJ2-5; D is perhaps TRBD1 (6 bases). V lost 5 bases, J lost 5 bases, and 12 bases lay in between. Germline V gene lookup returns CDR1 SEHNR and CDR2 FQNEAQ (reference sequence). This CDR3 comprises 13 residues. CDR3 loop: CASSRGGRETQYF. CDR3 sequence (DNA): TGTGCCAGCAGCCGAGGGGGACGCGAGACCCAGTACTTC.

This rearrangement joins TRBV2 to TRBJ2-5; 10 nucleotides match TRBD2. Germline CDR1 and CDR2: SNHLY and FYNNEI. V shed 8 bases, J shed 5 bases, and the junction held 5 bases outside the gene matches. The CDR3 covers 13 residues. Here the CDR3 reads CASWRLAGETQYF. The DNA of the CDR3 is TGTGCCAGCTGGAGACTAGCGGGTGAGACCCAGTACTTC.

This chain connects TRBV30 to TRBJ1-2; D not resolved. This CDR3 contains 11 residues. V lost 2 bases and J 4 bases, leaving 5 bases between the germline ends. Germline V CDR1 and CDR2: GTSNPN, SVGIG (reference sequence). Here the CDR3 DNA reads TGTGCCTGGAGTCCGGTCTATGGCTACACCTTC. This codes for CAWSPVYGYTF.

The chain combines TRBV15 with TRBJ2-3; no clear D. This CDR3 comprises 13 residues. The germline V gene encodes CDR1 LNHNV and CDR2 YYDKDF (reference sequence). V shed 1 base and J shed 3 bases, with 5 bases lying between them. In DNA, the CDR3 is TGTGCCACCAGCAGAGTCCGGACAGATACGCAGTATTTT. This sequence encodes CATSRVRTDTQYF.

The chain is built from TRBV5-1 and TRBJ1-4; possibly TRBD1 for D (5 bases). Trimming pared 0 bases from V and 8 bases from J, leaving 14 bases between. CDR1 and CDR2 from the germline V gene are SGHRS and YFSETQ. The CDR3 is made up of 15 amino acids. DNA of the CDR3: TGCGCCAGCAGCTTGGAGGGGTCTGACCCGGAAAAACTGTTTTTT. Translated, it gives CASSLEGSDPEKLFF.